A single sample gave rise to the 24 T cell receptor beta chains below, sequenced in a study of blood T cell repertoires in COVID-19 (dated by TCRdb to 2019 to 2021). Receptor amplification or capture employed the immunoSEQ multiplex PCR assay. This is the immuneACCESS table as TCRdb keeps it, with only in-frame sequences that have V and J called. A part of the clones is gone; compared with another copy, unresolved V genes explain less than half, and the rest is unexplained. Recorded for this sample are under 250,000 clones; about 86% of them occurred a single time. Approximately 2.5% of the sample is in the top ten clones. The sequencing sample was made of peripheral blood. The receptor set was obtained from a woman in her sixties or seventies with acute or convalescent COVID-19.

This clone was counted a few times. This chain uses TRBV5-1 with TRBJ1-5, with D unresolved. The V gene's germline CDR1 is SGHRS and CDR2 YFSETQ. CDR3 length: 14 amino acids. V lost 2 bases, J lost 4 bases, and 10 bases lay in between. CDR3 sequence reads: CASSFGPGNQPQHF. As DNA, the CDR3 is TGCGCCAGCAGCTTCGGACCGGGGAATCAGCCCCAGCATTTT. The complete variable domain, with remaining parts taken from reference TRBV5-1 and TRBJ1-5, reads KAGVTQTPRYLIKTRGQQVTLSCSPISGHRSVSWYQQTPGQGLQFLFEYFSETQRNKGNFPGRFSGRQFSNSRSEMNVSTLELGDSALYLCASSFGPGNQPQHFGDGTRLSIL.

This clone was observed once. V usage is TRBV5-1 and J usage is TRBJ2-3; 10 bases map to TRBD2. The V segment lost 4 bases and the J segment 2 bases; nucleotides outside the gene matches: 7. The CDR3 has 16 residues. CDR1 is SGHRS and CDR2 is YFSETQ in the germline V gene. The CDR3 protein is CASSIPAGGNTDTQYF. CDR3 sequence (DNA): TGCGCCAGCAGCATACCAGCGGGGGGGAACACAGATACGCAGTATTTT.

The chain has TRBV7-6 and TRBJ2-1; TRBD2 matches 7 bases. V was pared by 3 bases and J by 7 bases, with 9 bases of the junction left unmatched. The length of the CDR3 is 15 residues. Germline V gene lookup returns CDR1 SGHVS and CDR2 FNYEAQ. CDR3 bases: TGTGCCAGCAGCTTGTCGGGGGGTCAGTGGAATGAGCAGTTCTTC. Its translation is CASSLSGGQWNEQFF.

The rearrangement joins TRBV5-1 to TRBJ2-5; 10 positions match TRBD1. V gave up 4 bases and J gave up 2 bases; unmatched junction bases: 5. The germline V gene encodes CDR1 SGHRS and CDR2 YFSETQ. This CDR3 is 15 amino acids long. The CDR3 loop is CASSPGQGGQETQYF. CDR3 bases: TGCGCCAGCAGCCCCGGACAGGGGGGACAAGAGACCCAGTACTTC.

The chain joins TRBV5-4 to TRBJ1-6, with a weak D call TRBD1 (6 bases). Germline CDR1 and CDR2: SGHNT and YYREEE (reference sequence). V gave up 0 bases and J gave up 9 bases, with 22 bases separating them. CDR3 length equals 18 residues. This CDR3 is CASSLGGRVSSEGSPLHF. The CDR3 region has the DNA TGTGCCAGCAGCTTGGGGGGGCGAGTTTCATCAGAAGGTTCACCCCTCCACTTT. Complete variable domain (other parts from reference TRBV5-4 and TRBJ1-6): ETGVTQSPTHLIKTRGQQVTLRCSSQSGHNTVSWYQQALGQGPQFIFQYYREEENGRGNFPPRFSGLQFPNYSSELNVNALELDDSALYLCASSLGGRVSSEGSPLHFGNGTRLTVT.

V usage is TRBV5-5 and J usage is TRBJ2-7; TRBD2 is a possible D gene (5 bases). This CDR3 has 14 amino acids. CDR1 and CDR2 from the germline V gene are SGHKS and YYEKEE (reference sequence). Trimming pared 1 base from V and 6 bases from J, leaving 14 bases between. The CDR3 here is CASSLLGKGLEQYF. The CDR3 nucleotides read TGTGCCAGCAGCTTGCTCGGGAAAGGTCTCGAGCAGTACTTC.

This sequence joins TRBV11-3 and TRBJ2-2, with D perhaps matching TRBD2 (6 bases). Trimming shortened V by 4 bases and J by 4 bases, and 10 bases separated the two germline ends. Germline values: CDR1 SGHNT, CDR2 YENEEA. This CDR3 is 14 amino acids long. Here the CDR3 reads CASSSTSFTGELFF. The CDR3 DNA sequence: TGTGCCAGCAGCTCGACTAGTTTCACCGGGGAGCTGTTTTTT.

The chain couples TRBV6-5 to TRBJ2-5, with D unclear. The CDR3 spans 14 residues. The germline V gene has CDR1 MNHEY and CDR2 SVGAGI. Between the trimmed V and J ends, which lost 6 bases and 1 base, there was a span of 12 bases. In DNA form, the CDR3 reads TGTGCCAGCAGCGCTTCGACACCCCAAGAGACCCAGTACTTC. Its protein product is CASSASTPQETQYF.

This chain joins TRBV12-3 or TRBV12-4 and TRBJ1-2, with D unclear. CDR3 length: 13 amino acids. Trimming removed 2 bases from V and 4 bases from J, with 8 bases in between. The CDR3 DNA reads TGTGCCAGCAGTTTACCCCAGGTCTATGGCTACACCTTC. Encoded protein: CASSLPQVYGYTF.

The chain has TRBV7-2 and TRBJ1-1; D remains ambiguous. The CDR3 consists of 14 residues. The germline V gene has CDR1 SGHTA and CDR2 FQGNSA. The V and J ends lost 5 bases and 0 bases respectively, with 10 bases between them. The CDR3 spells CASSQREMNTEAFF. The CDR3 DNA reads as TGTGCCAGCAGCCAGCGGGAGATGAACACTGAAGCTTTCTTT.

V and J are TRBV6-5 and TRBJ1-1, with D tentatively TRBD1 (6 bases). This CDR3 has 13 residues. The V and J ends lost 7 bases and 2 bases respectively, with 11 bases between them. Per germline, CDR1 MNHEY and CDR2 SVGAGI. The CDR3 nucleotides are TGTGCCAGCAAAACAGGGATAAACACTGAAGCTTTCTTT. Protein product: CASKTGINTEAFF.

This chain uses TRBV28 with TRBJ1-3; no reliable D call. CDR1 is MDHEN, CDR2 SYDVKM, per germline. There are 15 residues in the CDR3. V was shortened by 8 bases and J by 0 bases, with 14 bases between the two germline ends. The CDR3 protein is CASAGFTDSGNTIYF. The CDR3 DNA sequence: TGTGCCAGCGCAGGTTTTACAGACTCTGGAAACACCATATATTTT.

This clone was picked up one time. This chain connects TRBV5-1 to TRBJ2-7; 9 bases agree with TRBD1. The V segment lost 4 bases and the J segment 1 base; nucleotides outside the gene matches: 3. Germline loops: CDR1 SGHRS, CDR2 YFSETQ. This CDR3 contains 14 residues. The CDR3 loop reads CASSVDRGSYEQYF. DNA of the CDR3: TGCGCCAGCAGCGTAGACAGGGGGTCCTACGAGCAGTACTTC.

The V gene is TRBV2, the J gene TRBJ2-1, with 8 bases that match TRBD2. The CDR3 is 15 residues long. The V gene end was trimmed by 7 bases and the J gene end by 6 bases; junction bases not matched to a gene: 11. Germline CDR1 and CDR2: SNHLY and FYNNEI. The CDR3 reads CASTREGLAVNEQFF. The DNA for the CDR3 is TGTGCCAGCACCCGGGAAGGACTAGCTGTCAATGAGCAGTTCTTC.

The V and J genes are TRBV3-1 (or the pseudogene TRBV3-2) and TRBJ2-5; 10 bases line up with TRBD1. Germline-derived CDR1 and CDR2 are LGHDT and YNNKEL (reference sequence). The V segment lost 4 bases and the J segment 4 bases; nucleotides outside the gene matches: 12. This CDR3 is 17 amino acids long. CDR3 sequence: CASSPGRTGGLGETQYF. The DNA of the CDR3 is TGTGCCAGCAGCCCGGGGAGGACAGGGGGATTGGGAGAGACCCAGTACTTC.

The table lists this clone with many counts. The chain has TRBV19 and TRBJ1-4; D not resolved. The ends were cut back, 2 bases at V and 7 bases at J, with 8 bases in the middle. Germline CDR1 reads LNHDA; CDR2 reads SQIVND (reference sequence). The CDR3 runs 13 residues. CDR3 sequence: CASSINAGEKLFF. In DNA, the CDR3 is TGTGCCAGTAGTATAAACGCGGGTGAAAAACTGTTTTTT.

This chain links TRBV5-8 with TRBJ2-7; possibly TRBD2 for D (5 bases). V lost 4 bases and J lost 3, with 14 bases in between. Germline values: CDR1 SGHTS, CDR2 YDEGEE. There are 14 residues in the CDR3. This CDR3 is CASSPEVRDYEQYF. The CDR3, as DNA: TGTGCCAGCAGCCCCGAGGTCCGGGACTACGAGCAGTACTTC.

This sequence joins TRBV30 and TRBJ2-1, with 9 bases fitting TRBD2. With 1 base clipped from V and 7 bases from J, the junction kept 11 bases outside the gene matches. The CDR3 runs 16 residues. Per germline, CDR1 GTSNPN and CDR2 SVGIG (reference sequence). The CDR3 protein is CAWSGIGRGGLNEQFF. CDR3 coding DNA: TGTGCCTGGAGTGGTATAGGGCGGGGGGGCCTTAATGAGCAGTTCTTC.

This clone was seen once. CDR3 protein: CASSRTGSNEKLFF. The CDR3 DNA sequence: TGTGCCAGCAGTCGGACAGGATCTAATGAAAAACTGTTTTTT. The V and J genes are TRBV6-5 and TRBJ1-4, with TRBD1 identical over 7 bases. V was clipped by 5 bases and J by 3 bases; unmatched bases: 3. This CDR3 is built from 14 residues. Germline assignment: CDR1 MNHEY and CDR2 SVGAGI.

This clone appeared many times. The chain couples TRBV4-1 to TRBJ2-7, with D perhaps matching TRBD2 (6 bases). Per the germline V gene, CDR1 is MGHRA and CDR2 is YSYEKL. V was trimmed by 0 bases and J by 6 bases, leaving 21 bases between them. The CDR3 is made up of 17 amino acids. The chain's CDR3 is CASSQDLFGLASGEQYF. As DNA, the CDR3 is TGCGCCAGCAGCCAAGATTTATTCGGGCTAGCGTCCGGCGAGCAGTACTTC.

The rearrangement uses TRBV11-2 and TRBJ1-2; D might be TRBD1 (5 bases). CDR1 is SGHAT, CDR2 FQNNGV, per germline. The germline V and J ends were trimmed by 5 bases and 2 bases, with 9 bases remaining between them. The CDR3 spans 13 residues. The CDR3, as DNA: TGTGCCAGCAGCCGACAGTCCAACTATGGCTACACCTTC. Amino acids: CASSRQSNYGYTF. The whole variable domain, remainder taken from reference TRBV11-2 and TRBJ1-2, is EAGVAQSPRYKIIEKRQSVAFWCNPISGHATLYWYQQILGQGPKLLIQFQNNGVVDDSQLPKDRFSAERLKGVDSTLKIQPAKLEDSAVYLCASSRQSNYGYTFGSGTRLTVV.

The CDR3 region is CASSESYNTEAFF. The CDR3 DNA follows: TGTGCCAGCAGTGAATCTTATAACACTGAAGCTTTCTTT. The chain employs TRBV6-1 and TRBJ1-1; D unclear. The CDR3 is made up of 13 amino acids. V shed 2 bases and J shed 2 bases, with 6 bases lying between them. Germline V gene sequence: CDR1 MNHNS, CDR2 SASEGT.

This clone was observed many times. The J gene is TRBJ2-2, the V gene TRBV11-1; D is possibly TRBD1 (6 bases). Germline lookup yields CDR1 SGHAT and CDR2 FQDESV (reference sequence). There are 16 residues in the CDR3. V was trimmed by 4 bases and J by 1 base, leaving 13 bases between them. The CDR3 here is CASSSPWTENTGELFF. The DNA for the CDR3 is TGTGCCAGCAGCTCCCCATGGACAGAGAACACCGGGGAGCTGTTTTTT.

The chain uses TRBV27 and TRBJ1-2; D possibly corresponds to TRBD1 (5 bases). Germline V gene sequence: CDR1 MNHEY, CDR2 SMNVEV (reference sequence). Trimming stripped 3 bases from V and 8 bases from J, with 16 bases between. This CDR3 comprises 14 residues. CDR3 nucleotide sequence: TGTGCCAGCAGTTTCTATCAGGCCGGGGGGGGCTACACCTTC. As protein: CASSFYQAGGGYTF.